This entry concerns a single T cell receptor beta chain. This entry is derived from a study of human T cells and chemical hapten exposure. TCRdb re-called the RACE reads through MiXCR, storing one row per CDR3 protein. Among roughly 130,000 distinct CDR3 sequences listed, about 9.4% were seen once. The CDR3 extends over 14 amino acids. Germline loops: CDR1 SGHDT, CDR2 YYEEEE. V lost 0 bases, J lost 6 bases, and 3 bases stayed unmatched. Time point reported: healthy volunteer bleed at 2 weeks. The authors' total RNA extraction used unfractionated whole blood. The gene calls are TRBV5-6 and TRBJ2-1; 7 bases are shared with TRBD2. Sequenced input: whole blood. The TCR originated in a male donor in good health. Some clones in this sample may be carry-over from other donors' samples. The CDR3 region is CASSLGASGNEQFF. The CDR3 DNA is TGTGCCAGCAGCTTGGGGGCTAGCGGCAATGAGCAGTTCTTC.